The following is a T cell receptor (beta chain) sequence with its context. Before the COVID-19 pandemic, during about 2010-2019, CD4+ T cells were taken from unexposed donors. The repertoire was sequenced with immunoSEQ multiplex PCR; TCRdb's copy has only in-frame clones and lacks some. The sample holds 65,000 or so clones; 87% are singletons and the top ten take roughly 1.5%. There are 18 residues in the CDR3. Trimming took 1 base from V and 0 from J; bases not matched to a gene: 6. Per the germline V gene, CDR1 is SGHAT and CDR2 is FQNNGV. This entry comes from a study of CD4 T cells in relation to SARS-CoV-2 and coronaviruses.

This receptor was taken from a human donor in good health. The sequenced sample was memory CD4+ T cells from PBMCs. The chain links TRBV11-2 to TRBJ2-1; 10 bases align to TRBD2. The CDR3 is CASSLGRLAGSSYNEQFF. CDR3 DNA: TGTGCCAGCAGCTTAGGCAGACTAGCGGGCAGCTCCTACAATGAGCAGTTCTTC.